This T cell receptor (beta chain) was obtained from a study of shared clonotypes between healthy human individuals. Background on the study: The people who gave samples were a couple of women and a few men aged 18 to 49. Regarding the study as a whole: A small donor pool kept down the genetic and exposure-history diversity that was represented.

Germline lookup yields CDR1 SEHNR and CDR2 FQNEAQ (reference sequence). Germline trimming cut 5 bases from V and 0 bases from J; bases unmatched to any gene: 5. The CDR3 extends over 15 amino acids. Replicate PCRs run on sorted subsets employed 200 ng DNA, around 27,000 T cell genomes. TCRdb keeps only in-frame clones here, not all; method: immunoSEQ multiplex PCR. Here the sample spans 2,500,000 or so clones, roughly 92% being singletons. As to this clone: As yet, its antigen is unknown.

This clonotype originated in a man younger than 35 in good health. Some clones in this sample may be carry-over from other donors' samples. The rearrangement links TRBV7-9 to TRBJ2-5; 8 bases line up with TRBD1. The sequencing sample was made of naive CD4+ T cells from PBMCs. Subset of the sample: CD45RA+ positively selected. As DNA, the CDR3 is TGTGCCAGCAGCCGGGACAGGAGCTACCAAGAGACCCAGTACTTC. Translated, it gives CASSRDRSYQETQYF.